This TCR beta chain was obtained from a study of T cell repertoires in cytomegalovirus infection. Study details: Public TCR beta signatures were indicative of both CMV infection and a matching HLA type.

In its sample, this clonotype was seen many times. The antigen remains undetermined. A junction boundary mismatches the germline segment, possibly from a read error. One entry per CDR3 protein, called by TCRdb with MiXCR from the reads. The table has roughly 240,000 distinct CDR3 sequences, approximately 7% seen once. The CDR3 sequence is 15 residues long. Germline CDR1 is SGHTA and CDR2 is FQGNSA. Study conclusions and caveats: Predominance within the ex vivo response was attributable to HLA-C-restricted CMV-specific TCR beta clonotypes. Identification of carriers of CMV plus the relevant HLA was achieved through cumulative public TCR beta family frequency.

The receptor was isolated from a human donor in good health (CMV status not recorded). Some clones in this sample may be carry-over from other donors' samples. The sequenced sample was PBMCs. The chain employs TRBV7-2 and TRBJ1-1; possible D gene TRBD1, 5 bases. Here the CDR3 reads CASSLAQGGNAEAFF. CDR3 sequence (DNA): TGTGCCAGCAGCTTAGCGCAGGGAGGGAACGCTGAAGCTTTCTTT.